This T cell receptor (beta chain) was sequenced for a study of T cells in Graves' hyperthyroidism and ophthalmopathy. Trimming took 6 bases from V and 4 from J; bases not matched to a gene: 3. The CDR3 length is 14 residues. From germline, CDR1 is MNHNS and CDR2 SASEGT. It was RNA transcripts that yielded the amplified TCR beta CDR3 regions. During a first-round RT-PCR of the TCR CDR3, the HTBI primer set was used. TCRdb called the multiplex PCR reads again in MiXCR, with one record for every CDR3 protein. The sample includes 530,000 or so distinct CDR3 sequences, approximately 25% of them seen just once. This clonotype was counted a few times.

Sequenced sample: blood. The chain joins TRBV6-1 to TRBJ1-5, with 10 positions matching TRBD1. This sequence was found in a woman younger than 45 with Graves' ophthalmopathy. This CDR3 is CASRLGQGNQPQHF. The CDR3, as DNA: TGTGCCAGCAGGTTGGGACAGGGGAATCAGCCCCAGCATTTT.